A selection of T cell receptor beta chains follows, all from one sample in a study of response to subunit inactivated influenza vaccine. Using its own MiXCR run on the RT-PCR reads, TCRdb lists one record per CDR3 protein. The sample includes about 650,000 distinct CDR3 sequences, 15% to 19% of them seen just once. Material: PBMCs from blood, obtained less than 13 days after vaccination. The receptors derive from a man aged 50 to 59 who received an inactivated influenza vaccine. CDR3s include the opening cysteine and the closing phenylalanine or tryptophan.

j_call	cdr3_length	v_call	cdr3_aa
TRBJ2-7	13	TRBV12-3/TRBV12-4	CASRKGGAGEQYF
TRBJ2-5	14	TRBV12-3/TRBV12-4	CASSPTSLRETQYF
TRBJ1-1	15	TRBV6-5	CASSYGVGPNTEAFF
TRBJ2-3	15	TRBV27	CASSPVVWSTDTQYF
TRBJ2-5	14	TRBV7-6	CATQDGVEQETQYF
TRBJ2-7	15	TRBV12-3/TRBV12-4	CASSLEDRISYEQYF
TRBJ2-2	15	TRBV4-2	CASSLTTQGTGELFF
TRBJ2-5	14	TRBV15	CATSRDKSQETQYF
TRBJ1-2	13	TRBV9	CASSTTDGTGYTF
TRBJ2-7	12	TRBV12-3/TRBV12-4	CASSPVRGEQYF
TRBJ2-7	15	TRBV7-6	CASSLRQGIIYEQYF
TRBJ2-7	14	TRBV5-5	CASSFPRQGDEQYF
TRBJ2-7	11	TRBV6-2/TRBV6-3	CATGGSYEQYF
TRBJ1-6	14	TRBV11-2	CASSLTDRDSPLHF
TRBJ2-1	14	TRBV20-1	CSASGREGRNEQFF
TRBJ2-4	18	TRBV28	CASTHGASGVLAKNIQYF
TRBJ1-2	15	TRBV4-3	CASSQDWQDNYGYTF
TRBJ1-2	16	TRBV11-2	CASSLGTGGDDYGYTF
TRBJ2-7	13	TRBV6-2/TRBV6-3	CASSPILGYEQYF
TRBJ2-3	15	TRBV28	CASSWSGRYTDTQYF
TRBJ1-2	14	TRBV9	CASSPSGTGDGYTF
TRBJ1-5	17	TRBV6-5	CASSHRRTNTGIQPQHF
TRBJ2-7	13	TRBV10-3	CAIGQGSTYEQYF
TRBJ2-1	15	TRBV27	CASGTSGGSYNEQFF
TRBJ2-1	15	TRBV6-5	CASSYAAGTSDEQFF
TRBJ2-1	16	TRBV5-1	CASSLLAGPVNNEQFF